This T cell receptor (beta chain) appears in the sequencing data of a study of T cell responses to AZD1222 COVID-19 vaccine. Overall study results and limits: White British ancestry dominated among donors, who included more females, and clonal diversity was possibly underestimated. Two AZD1222 doses significantly raised spike-specific TCR breadth and depth over controls.

The repertoire was sequenced with immunoSEQ multiplex PCR; TCRdb's copy has only in-frame clones and lacks some. Of about 120,000 clones in the sample, around nine tenths were seen once. As for this clone: Its cognate antigen is unknown.

This CDR3 region has 14 residues. The germline V gene has CDR1 SGHTA and CDR2 FQGNSA. The J segment lost 6 bases and the V segment lost 6 bases, leaving 4 bases of the junction unmatched. Material: peripheral blood, obtained on day 0 of AZD1222 vaccination. This chain uses TRBV7-2 with TRBJ2-7; 14 positions match TRBD2. This sequence originates from an adult in good health. CDR3 residues: CASRGTSGRGEQYF. CDR3 DNA sequence: TGTGCCAGCAGGGGGACTAGCGGGAGAGGCGAGCAGTACTTC.